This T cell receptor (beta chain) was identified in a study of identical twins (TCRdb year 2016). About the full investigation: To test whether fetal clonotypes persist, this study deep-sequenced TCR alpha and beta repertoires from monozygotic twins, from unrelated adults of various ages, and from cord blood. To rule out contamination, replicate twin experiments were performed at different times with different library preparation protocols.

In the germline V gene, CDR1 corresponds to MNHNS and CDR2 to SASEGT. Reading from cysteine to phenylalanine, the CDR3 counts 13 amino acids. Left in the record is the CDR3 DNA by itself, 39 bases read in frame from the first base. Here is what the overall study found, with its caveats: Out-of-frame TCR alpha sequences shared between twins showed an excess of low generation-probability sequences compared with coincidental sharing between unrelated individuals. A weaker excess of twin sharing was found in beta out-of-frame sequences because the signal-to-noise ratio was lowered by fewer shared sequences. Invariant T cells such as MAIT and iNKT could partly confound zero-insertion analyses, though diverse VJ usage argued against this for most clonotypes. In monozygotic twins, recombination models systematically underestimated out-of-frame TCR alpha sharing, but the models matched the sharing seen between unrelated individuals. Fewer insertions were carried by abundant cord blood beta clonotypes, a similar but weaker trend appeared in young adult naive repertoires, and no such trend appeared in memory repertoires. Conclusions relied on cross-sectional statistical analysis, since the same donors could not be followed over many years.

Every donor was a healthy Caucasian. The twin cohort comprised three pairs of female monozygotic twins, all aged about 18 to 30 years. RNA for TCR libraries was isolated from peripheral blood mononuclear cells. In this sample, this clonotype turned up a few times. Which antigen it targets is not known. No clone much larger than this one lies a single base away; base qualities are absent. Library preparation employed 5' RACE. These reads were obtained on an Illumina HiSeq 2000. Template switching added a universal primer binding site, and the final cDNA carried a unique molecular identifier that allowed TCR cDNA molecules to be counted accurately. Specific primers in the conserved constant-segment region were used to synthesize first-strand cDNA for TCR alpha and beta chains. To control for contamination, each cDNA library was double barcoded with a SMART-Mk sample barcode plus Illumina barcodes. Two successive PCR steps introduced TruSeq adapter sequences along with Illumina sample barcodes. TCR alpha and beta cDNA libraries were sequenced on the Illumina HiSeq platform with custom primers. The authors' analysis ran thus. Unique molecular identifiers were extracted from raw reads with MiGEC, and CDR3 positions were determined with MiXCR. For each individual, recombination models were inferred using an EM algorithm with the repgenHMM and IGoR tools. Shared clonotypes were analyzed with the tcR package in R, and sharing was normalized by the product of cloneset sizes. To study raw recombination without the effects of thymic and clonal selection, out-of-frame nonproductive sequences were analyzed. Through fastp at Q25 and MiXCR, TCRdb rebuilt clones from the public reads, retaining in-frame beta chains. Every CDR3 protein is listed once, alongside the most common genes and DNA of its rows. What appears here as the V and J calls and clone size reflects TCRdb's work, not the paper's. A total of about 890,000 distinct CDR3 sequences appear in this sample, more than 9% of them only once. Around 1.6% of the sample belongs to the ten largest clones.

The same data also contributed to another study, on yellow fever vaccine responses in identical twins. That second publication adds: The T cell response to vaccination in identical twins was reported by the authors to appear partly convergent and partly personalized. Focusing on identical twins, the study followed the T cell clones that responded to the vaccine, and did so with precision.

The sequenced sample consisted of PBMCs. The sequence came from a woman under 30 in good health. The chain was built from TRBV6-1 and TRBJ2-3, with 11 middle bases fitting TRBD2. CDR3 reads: CARALAGVDTQYF. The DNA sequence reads TGTGCTAGAGCACTAGCGGGAGTAGATACGCAGTATTTT.